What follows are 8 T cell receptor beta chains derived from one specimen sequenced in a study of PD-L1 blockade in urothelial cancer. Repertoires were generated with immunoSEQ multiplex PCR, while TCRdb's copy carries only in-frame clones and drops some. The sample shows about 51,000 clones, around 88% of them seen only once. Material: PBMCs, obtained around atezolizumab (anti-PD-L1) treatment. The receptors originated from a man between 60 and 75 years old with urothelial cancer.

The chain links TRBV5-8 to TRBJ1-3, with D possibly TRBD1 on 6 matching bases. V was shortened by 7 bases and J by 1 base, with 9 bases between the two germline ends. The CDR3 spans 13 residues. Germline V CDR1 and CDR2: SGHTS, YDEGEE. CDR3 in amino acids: CASGQLSGNTIYF. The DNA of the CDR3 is TGTGCCAGCGGACAGCTTTCTGGAAACACCATATATTTT.

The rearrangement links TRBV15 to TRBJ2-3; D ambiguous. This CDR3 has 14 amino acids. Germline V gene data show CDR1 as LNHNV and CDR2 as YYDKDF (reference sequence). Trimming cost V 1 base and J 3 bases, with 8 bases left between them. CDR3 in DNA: TGTGCCACCAGCAGAGTTACAGTGACAGATACGCAGTATTTT. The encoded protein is CATSRVTVTDTQYF.

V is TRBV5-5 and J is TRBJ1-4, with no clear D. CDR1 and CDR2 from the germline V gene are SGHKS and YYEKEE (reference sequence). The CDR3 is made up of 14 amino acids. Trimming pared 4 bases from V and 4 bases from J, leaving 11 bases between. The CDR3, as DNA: TGTGCCAGCAGCGAGGGTCCGAATAATGAAAAACTGTTTTTT. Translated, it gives CASSEGPNNEKLFF.

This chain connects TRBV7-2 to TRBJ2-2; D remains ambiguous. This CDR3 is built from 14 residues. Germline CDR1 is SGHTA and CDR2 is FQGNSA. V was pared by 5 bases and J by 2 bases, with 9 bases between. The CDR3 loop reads CASSGSHNTGELFF. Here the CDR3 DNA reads TGTGCCAGCAGCGGCTCACATAACACCGGGGAGCTGTTTTTT.

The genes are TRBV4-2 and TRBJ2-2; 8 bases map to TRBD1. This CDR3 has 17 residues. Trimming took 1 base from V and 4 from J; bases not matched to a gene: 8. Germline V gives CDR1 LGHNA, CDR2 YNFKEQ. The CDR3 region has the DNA TGTGCCAGCAGCCAAGGGTCGGAGGACAGGGCCACCGGGGAGCTGTTTTTT. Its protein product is CASSQGSEDRATGELFF.

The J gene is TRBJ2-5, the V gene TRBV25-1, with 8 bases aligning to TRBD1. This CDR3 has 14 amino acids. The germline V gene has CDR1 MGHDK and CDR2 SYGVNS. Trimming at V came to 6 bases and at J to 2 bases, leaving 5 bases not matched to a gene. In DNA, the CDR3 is TGTGCCAGCAGAAAACAGGGGGGACAAGAGACCCAGTACTTC. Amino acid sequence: CASRKQGGQETQYF.

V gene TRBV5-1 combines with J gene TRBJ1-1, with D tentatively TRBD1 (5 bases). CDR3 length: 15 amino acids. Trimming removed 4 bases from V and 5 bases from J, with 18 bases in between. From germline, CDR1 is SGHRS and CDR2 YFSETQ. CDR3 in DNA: TGCGCCAGCAGCCGAGGGCGGGGCGCGACGACTGAAGCTTTCTTT. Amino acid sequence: CASSRGRGATTEAFF.

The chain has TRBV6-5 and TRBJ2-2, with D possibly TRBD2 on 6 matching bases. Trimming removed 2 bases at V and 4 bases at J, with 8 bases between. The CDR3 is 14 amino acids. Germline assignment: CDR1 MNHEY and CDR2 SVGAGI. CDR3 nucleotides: TGTGCCAGCAGTTACACTAGCCCCACCGGGGAGCTGTTTTTT. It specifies CASSYTSPTGELFF.